The 25 T cell receptor beta chains below come from one sample, sequenced in a study of shared clonotypes between healthy human individuals. TCRdb's table, derived via immunoSEQ multiplex PCR, lists solely in-frame clones and lacks some. The sample lists about 1.5 million clones; around 98% were seen once. The sequenced material came from naive CD4+ T cells sorted from blood. Subset noted: CD45RA+ positively selected. These receptor sequences come from a man aged 30-40 years in good health.

This clone was seen only once. The J gene is TRBJ2-3, the V gene TRBV18; tentatively, D is TRBD1 (6 bases). Trimming took 6 bases from V and 0 from J, leaving 13 bases between them. The CDR3 has 15 residues. Germline V lookup: CDR1 KGHSH, CDR2 LQKENI. CDR3 nucleotides: TGTGCCAGCTCCCGACAGGCATCTAGCACAGATACGCAGTATTTT. Translated: CASSRQASSTDTQYF.

In regard to this clone: Additional DNA sequences in this sample encode the identical CDR3. The chain links TRBV18 to TRBJ2-3, with TRBD2 identical over 8 bases. V dropped 0 bases and J dropped 6; count of bases not matched to a gene: 8. Looked up from germline, CDR1 is KGHSH and CDR2 is LQKENI. The CDR3 runs 16 residues. CDR3 in DNA: TGTGCCAGCTCACCACCGGGCAGCGGGAGAGCTGATACGCAGTATTTT. This encodes CASSPPGSGRADTQYF.

This chain links TRBV11-3 with TRBJ2-1; a possible D gene is TRBD2 (5 bases). There are 15 residues in the CDR3. From germline, CDR1 is SGHNT and CDR2 YENEEA. Trimming cost V 2 bases and J 9 bases, with 17 bases left between them. The CDR3 DNA sequence: TGTGCCAGCAGCTTAACCGGAGCGGAGATGGGTGAGCAGTTCTTC. Translation: CASSLTGAEMGEQFF.

This clone has only one observation. The J gene is TRBJ1-2, the V gene TRBV7-9; tentative D call: TRBD1 (5 bases). Trimming left V 3 bases short and J 8 bases short, with 13 bases between. Germline-derived CDR1 and CDR2 are SEHNR and FQNEAQ (reference sequence). The CDR3 contains 13 residues. This CDR3 is CASSLGEVEGYTF. The CDR3 DNA sequence: TGTGCCAGCAGCTTGGGGGAGGTGGAGGGCTACACCTTC.

The rearrangement links TRBV10-3 to TRBJ2-5, with 9 bases identical to TRBD1. The CDR3 contains 14 residues. Looked up from germline, CDR1 is ENHRY and CDR2 is SYGVKD. V shed 4 bases, J shed 5 bases, and the junction held 5 bases outside the gene matches. CDR3 bases: TGTGCCATCAGTGGGACAGGGGCGTGGGAGACCCAGTACTTC. This gives the protein CAISGTGAWETQYF.

The J gene is TRBJ2-5, the V gene TRBV5-1, with unresolved D. Germline loops: CDR1 SGHRS, CDR2 YFSETQ. This CDR3 has 14 amino acids. Deletions cut 1 base from V and 1 base from J, with 8 bases between. In nucleotides, the CDR3 is TGCGCCAGCAGCTTGTTTCAGGTCCAAGAGACCCAGTACTTC. It is translated as CASSLFQVQETQYF. Drawing the rest from reference TRBV5-1 and TRBJ2-5, the complete variable domain is KAGVTQTPRYLIKTRGQQVTLSCSPISGHRSVSWYQQTPGQGLQFLFEYFSETQRNKGNFPGRFSGRQFSNSRSEMNVSTLELGDSALYLCASSLFQVQETQYFGPGTRLLVL.

This clone appeared a single time. This chain links TRBV5-5 with TRBJ2-1, with TRBD2 identical over 11 bases. The CDR3 sequence is 16 residues long. V lost 0 bases and J lost 5; bases outside the gene matches: 4. Germline V gene sequence: CDR1 SGHKS, CDR2 YYEKEE (reference sequence). CDR3 bases: TGTGCCAGCAGCTTGGCGGAGGGACTAGCGGACAATGAGCAGTTCTTC. Translation gives CASSLAEGLADNEQFF.

The genes are TRBV7-2 and TRBJ2-1; D may be TRBD2 (6 bases). The V end lost 8 bases, the J end lost 6 bases, and 20 bases lay between the germline ends. Germline assignment: CDR1 SGHTA and CDR2 FQGNSA. CDR3 size: 15 residues. The CDR3 spells CASRPLVGSVNEQFF. The CDR3, as DNA: TGTGCCAGCCGCCCCTTAGTCGGGAGTGTCAATGAGCAGTTCTTC.

The V call is TRBV19, the J call TRBJ1-5; D is unclear. The CDR3 runs to 13 residues. Germline lookup yields CDR1 LNHDA and CDR2 SQIVND (reference sequence). With 7 bases removed from V and 0 bases from J, the gap between germline ends came to 7 bases. Written as DNA, the CDR3 is TGTGCCAGTAACGCGGCTAGCAATCAGCCCCAGCATTTT. This translates into CASNAASNQPQHF.

This rearrangement joins TRBV28 to TRBJ1-5; D is undetermined. The germline V gene encodes CDR1 MDHEN and CDR2 SYDVKM. Trimming cost V 1 base and J 6 bases, with 7 bases left between them. The CDR3 is 13 amino acids. CDR3 DNA sequence: TGTGCCAGCAGTTTATTGGGTGTTCAGCCCCAGCATTTT. Translated: CASSLLGVQPQHF. Full variable domain (missing parts from reference TRBV28 and TRBJ1-5): DVKVTQSSRYLVKRTGEKVFLECVQDMDHENMFWYRQDPGLGLRLIYFSYDVKMKEKGDIPEGYSVSREKKERFSLILESASTNQTSMYLCASSLLGVQPQHFGDGTRLSIL.

This clone was picked up one time. This chain joins TRBV11-3 and TRBJ2-5, with D uncertain. Trimming took off 0 bases at V and 3 bases at J, with 8 bases between the two ends. CDR1 is SGHNT and CDR2 is YENEEA in the germline V gene. The CDR3 extends over 14 amino acids. The CDR3 loop reads CASSLDYNEETQYF. The CDR3 DNA reads as TGTGCCAGCAGCTTAGATTACAACGAAGAGACCCAGTACTTC.

The chain has TRBV29-1 and TRBJ2-2, with a weak D call TRBD1 (6 bases). Germline assignment: CDR1 SQVTM and CDR2 ANQGSEA. The CDR3 length is 14 residues. V was clipped by 3 bases and J by 7 bases, with 15 bases between them. In DNA, the CDR3 is TGCAGCGTTGACGACCCTTTAGGGGGCGGGGAGCTGTTTTTT. Protein sequence: CSVDDPLGGGELFF.

The gene calls are TRBV18 and TRBJ2-3; TRBD2 aligns across 13 bases. V shed 3 bases, J shed 4 bases, and the junction held 4 bases outside the gene matches. The CDR3 runs 16 residues. CDR1 and CDR2 (germline): KGHSH, LQKENI. CDR3 coding DNA: TGTGCCAGCTCACCGTCAACTAGCGGGGGGGCAGATACGCAGTATTTT. It encodes CASSPSTSGGADTQYF. Based on the CDR3 plus reference TRBV18 and TRBJ2-3, the full variable domain is NAGVMQNPRHLVRRRGQEARLRCSPMKGHSHVYWYRQLPEEGLKFMVYLQKENIIDESGMPKERFSAEFPKEGPSILRIQQVVRGDSAAYFCASSPSTSGGADTQYFGPGTRLTVL.

In this sample, this clone turned up once. Other nucleotide sequences from this sample produce the same CDR3. This chain uses TRBV15 with TRBJ2-7; D not resolved. This CDR3 contains 13 residues. Trimming took 0 bases from V and 6 from J, leaving 9 bases between them. CDR1 and CDR2 (germline): LNHNV, YYDKDF (reference sequence). As DNA, the CDR3 is TGTGCCACCAGCAGAGATAAAGGGTTCGAGCAGTACTTC. Translating it yields CATSRDKGFEQYF.

The CDR3 region is CASSREGARSYEQYF. CDR3 coding DNA: TGTGCCAGCAGCAGGGAGGGGGCTAGATCCTACGAGCAGTACTTC. V gene TRBV5-4 combines with J gene TRBJ2-7; D tentatively reads TRBD1 or TRBD2 (7 bases each). The CDR3 loop spans 15 amino acids. V was clipped by 4 bases and J by 1 base, with 15 bases between them. Looked up from germline, CDR1 is SGHNT and CDR2 is YYREEE (reference sequence).

The rearrangement uses TRBV28 and TRBJ1-2, with D hard to call. This CDR3 comprises 10 residues. In germline, CDR1 is MDHEN, CDR2 SYDVKM. V lost 5 bases to trimming and J lost 8 bases, with 6 bases between them. The CDR3 DNA sequence: TGTGCCAGCAGTGGCCGGGGCTACACCTTC. Encoded protein: CASSGRGYTF.

The genes are TRBV5-1 and TRBJ2-7, with 10 bases fitting TRBD2. Germline V gene lookup returns CDR1 SGHRS and CDR2 YFSETQ. V lost 7 bases to trimming and J lost 2 bases; unmatched junction nucleotides: 3. This CDR3 is 13 amino acids long. The CDR3 region is CASGTSDTYEQYF. CDR3 in DNA: TGCGCCAGCGGGACTAGCGACACCTACGAGCAGTACTTC. The whole variable domain, filled in from reference TRBV5-1 and TRBJ2-7, reads KAGVTQTPRYLIKTRGQQVTLSCSPISGHRSVSWYQQTPGQGLQFLFEYFSETQRNKGNFPGRFSGRQFSNSRSEMNVSTLELGDSALYLCASGTSDTYEQYFGPGTRLTVT.

This chain uses TRBV4-3 with TRBJ1-1, with D perhaps TRBD1 (5 bases). V was shortened by 0 bases and J by 1 base, with 12 bases between the two germline ends. This CDR3 region has 16 residues. Germline CDR1 LGHNA, CDR2 YSLEER. CDR3 residues: CASSQEGLGWNTEAFF. The CDR3 region has the DNA TGCGCCAGCAGCCAAGAGGGACTGGGGTGGAACACTGAAGCTTTCTTT.

The V and J genes are TRBV2 and TRBJ1-5; D perhaps matches TRBD1 (6 bases). The CDR3 contains 13 residues. The ends were cut back, 4 bases at V and 5 bases at J, with 9 bases in the middle. The germline CDR1 and CDR2 sequences are SNHLY and FYNNEI. Here the CDR3 reads CASSAYRDQPQHF. The CDR3 DNA is TGTGCCAGCAGTGCTTACAGGGATCAGCCCCAGCATTTT.

The V call is TRBV27, the J call TRBJ2-1; 8 nucleotides match TRBD2. CDR1 and CDR2 from the germline V gene are MNHEY and SMNVEV (reference sequence). Trimming removed 1 base from V and 7 bases from J; junction bases left unmatched: 9. The CDR3 contains 16 residues. The CDR3 coding sequence is TGTGCCAGCAGTTTATTTTTCGGGACTAGGGGGAATGAGCAGTTCTTC. Amino acid sequence: CASSLFFGTRGNEQFF.

The chain employs TRBV7-9 and TRBJ2-3, with 11 nucleotides matching TRBD2. Losses at the gene ends were 5 bases for V and 5 bases for J; bases not matched to a gene: 9. Germline V gene sequence: CDR1 SEHNR, CDR2 FQNEAQ (reference sequence). The CDR3 runs 16 residues. The CDR3, as DNA: TGTGCCAGCAGCCGGAGACTAGCGGGGTCGGGAGATACGCAGTATTTT. Its translation is CASSRRLAGSGDTQYF. Together with reference TRBV7-9 and TRBJ2-3, the CDR3 gives the full variable domain: DTGVSQNPRHKITKRGQNVTFRCDPISEHNRLYWYRQTLGQGPEFLTYFQNEAQLEKSRLLSDRFSAERPKGSFSTLEIQRTEQGDSAMYLCASSRRLAGSGDTQYFGPGTRLTVL.

The genes are TRBV25-1 and TRBJ2-7; D gene unclear. Germline V gene data show CDR1 as MGHDK and CDR2 as SYGVNS. This CDR3 has 14 residues. V shed 7 bases and J shed 0 bases, with 13 bases lying between them. The CDR3: CASTPKVASYEQYF. The CDR3 DNA reads as TGTGCCAGCACTCCAAAAGTGGCCTCCTACGAGCAGTACTTC.

Points on this clone: The same CDR3 also results from other DNA sequences found in this sample. This chain joins TRBV18 and TRBJ2-5; D unclear. This CDR3 contains 13 residues. Trimming removed 3 bases at V and 1 base at J, with 6 bases between. Germline V CDR1 and CDR2: KGHSH, LQKENI. CDR3 bases: TGTGCCAGCTCACCCTCGGGCCAAGAGACCCAGTACTTC. It codes for CASSPSGQETQYF. Variable domain in full (rest from reference TRBV18 and TRBJ2-5): NAGVMQNPRHLVRRRGQEARLRCSPMKGHSHVYWYRQLPEEGLKFMVYLQKENIIDESGMPKERFSAEFPKEGPSILRIQQVVRGDSAAYFCASSPSGQETQYFGPGTRLLVL.

The chain recombines TRBV10-2 with TRBJ2-3; D gene uncertain. Germline values: CDR1 WSHSY, CDR2 SAAADI. V lost 4 bases and J 2 bases, leaving 4 bases between the germline ends. The CDR3 loop spans 12 amino acids. CDR3 protein: CASSVVTDTQYF. CDR3 bases: TGCGCCAGCAGTGTGGTCACAGATACGCAGTATTTT.

V usage is TRBV21-1 and J usage is TRBJ1-2. TRBV21-1 is a documented pseudogene. The CDR3 is 17 residues long. The CDR3 bases are TGTGCCAGCAGTCCCTTGCCTGGGGTCACCGGGAGTTATGGCTACACCTTC. Its protein product is CASSPLPGVTGSYGYTF.